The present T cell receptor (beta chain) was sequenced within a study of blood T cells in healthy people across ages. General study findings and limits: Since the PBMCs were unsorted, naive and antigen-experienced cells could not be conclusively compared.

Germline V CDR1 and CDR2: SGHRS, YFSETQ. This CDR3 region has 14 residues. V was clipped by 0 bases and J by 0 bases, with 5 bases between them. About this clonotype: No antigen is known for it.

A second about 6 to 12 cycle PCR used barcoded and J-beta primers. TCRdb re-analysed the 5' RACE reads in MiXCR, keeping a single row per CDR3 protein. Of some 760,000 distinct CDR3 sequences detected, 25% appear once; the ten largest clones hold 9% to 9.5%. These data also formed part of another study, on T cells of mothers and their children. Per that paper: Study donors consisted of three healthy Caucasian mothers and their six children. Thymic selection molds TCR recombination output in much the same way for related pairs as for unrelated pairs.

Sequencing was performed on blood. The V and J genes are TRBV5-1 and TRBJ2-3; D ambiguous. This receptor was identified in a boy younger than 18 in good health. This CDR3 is CASSLDFSTDTQYF. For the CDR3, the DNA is TGCGCCAGCAGCTTGGATTTTAGCACAGATACGCAGTATTTT.